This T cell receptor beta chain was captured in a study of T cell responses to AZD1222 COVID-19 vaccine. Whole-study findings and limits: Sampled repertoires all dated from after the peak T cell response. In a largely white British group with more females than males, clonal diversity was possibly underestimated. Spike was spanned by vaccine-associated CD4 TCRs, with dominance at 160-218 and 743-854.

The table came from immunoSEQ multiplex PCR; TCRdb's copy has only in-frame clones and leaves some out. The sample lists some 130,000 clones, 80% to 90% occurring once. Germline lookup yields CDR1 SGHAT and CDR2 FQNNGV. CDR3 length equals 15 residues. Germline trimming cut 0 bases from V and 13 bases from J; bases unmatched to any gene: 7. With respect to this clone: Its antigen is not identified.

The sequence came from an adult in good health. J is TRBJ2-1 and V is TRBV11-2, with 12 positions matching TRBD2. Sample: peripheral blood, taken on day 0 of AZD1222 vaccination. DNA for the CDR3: TGTGCCAGCAGCTTAGAGGCTAGCGGGGGGGCCCAACAGTTCTTC. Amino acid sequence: CASSLEASGGAQQFF.